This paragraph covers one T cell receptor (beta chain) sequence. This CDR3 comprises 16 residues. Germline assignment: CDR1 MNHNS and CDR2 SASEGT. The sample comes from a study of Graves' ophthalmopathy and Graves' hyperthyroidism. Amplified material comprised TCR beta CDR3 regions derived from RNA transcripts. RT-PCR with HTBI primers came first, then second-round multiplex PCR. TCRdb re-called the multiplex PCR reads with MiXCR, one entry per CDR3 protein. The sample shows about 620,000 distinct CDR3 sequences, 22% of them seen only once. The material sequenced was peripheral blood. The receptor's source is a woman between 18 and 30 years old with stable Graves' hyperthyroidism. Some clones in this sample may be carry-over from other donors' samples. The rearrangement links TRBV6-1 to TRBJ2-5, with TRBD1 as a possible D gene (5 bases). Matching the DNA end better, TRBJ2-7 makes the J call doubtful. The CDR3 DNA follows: TGTGCCAGCAGTGAAGGTACAGGACATGGGGCTTACGAGCAGTACTTC. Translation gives CASSEGTGHGAYEQYF.